This TCR beta chain was captured by sequencing in a study of blood T cell repertoires in COVID-19. Categorization into cohorts depended on clinical history that participants reported. The method was immunoSEQ multiplex PCR; TCRdb's version includes in-frame clones alone and lacks a portion of them. The repertoire holds around 300,000 clones, around nine tenths seen once, with less than 9.5% in the top ten. CDR1 and CDR2 from the germline V gene are SQVTM and ANQGSEA. This CDR3 is built from 14 residues. Trimming cost V 7 bases and J 5 bases; bases outside gene matches: 4. This chain joins TRBV29-1 and TRBJ2-1; TRBD2 agrees at 14 bases. The sequencing sample was made of PBMCs or T cells enriched from blood (not recorded which). The receptor's source is a woman aged 25 to 39 who had recovered from COVID-19. The CDR3, as DNA: TGCAGCGCAAGGACTAGCGGGAGGAACAATGAGCAGTTCTTC. It encodes CSARTSGRNNEQFF.